This T cell receptor beta chain was recovered during a study of shared clonotypes between healthy human individuals. Study background: Each donor contributed plates that comprised three CD4 naive, three CD4 memory, two CD8 naive and one CD8 memory.

Using immunoSEQ multiplex PCR, the repertoire was profiled, and TCRdb retains in-frame clones only, with some absent. The repertoire holds approximately 2.5 million clones, 90% to 95% seen once, with around 0.4% in the top ten. Note on this clone: The same CDR3 can be traced to other DNA sequences in this sample.

Partitioning of CD4+ cells yielded a CD45RA+ naive subset and a CD45RA-negative memory subset. Sequenced sample: naive CD4+ T cells from PBMCs. Noted subset: CD45RA+ positively selected. This TCR came from a young man in good health. Some clones in this sample may be carry-over from other donors' samples.

Here the CDR3 reads CASSQYGYTF. In nucleotides, the CDR3 is TGTGCCAGCAGTCAATATGGCTACACCTTC. This chain connects TRBV28 to TRBJ1-2; no clear D. The V and J ends lost 5 bases and 5 bases respectively, with 3 bases between them. Germline V gives CDR1 MDHEN, CDR2 SYDVKM. This CDR3 is built from 10 residues.